This T cell receptor beta chain comes out of a study of metastatic and nonmetastatic thyroid tumors. Whole-study context: Repertoire comparison spanned blood and tumor or nodule tissue of malignant and benign thyroid patients. Regarding the study as a whole: The reported finding was significantly higher TCR beta diversity in malignant thyroid tumors relative to benign nodules, in blood and tumor.

Among the patients, none had received any treatment before thyroid surgery. This clone was seen a handful of times. The antigen remains unidentified. MiXCR reprocessed the PCR reads for TCRdb. Of tens of thousands of clones in the sample, around 19% are singletons; the top ten hold around 13%. The CDR3 spans 16 residues. Trimming removed 1 base from V and 6 bases from J, with 21 bases in between. CDR1 GTSNPN and CDR2 SVGIG come from the germline V gene (reference sequence). Sequenced: blood. The origin of this receptor is a female donor with papillary thyroid cancer or a benign thyroid nodule (not recorded which). Some clones in this sample may be carry-over from other donors' samples. The gene calls are TRBV30 and TRBJ1-2, with D possibly matching TRBD1 (5 bases). CDR3 in DNA: TGTGCCTGGAGTGCCCTCGGGGACCCGCACGCGAATGGCTACACCTTC. This gives the protein CAWSALGDPHANGYTF.